This T cell receptor (beta chain) was recorded in a study of blood T cell repertoires in COVID-19. This clone was seen just once. V was pared by 4 bases and J by 1 base, with 19 bases between. The germline V gene encodes CDR1 LGHNA and CDR2 YNFKEQ. The CDR3 runs to 17 residues. As processed by the authors: Estimates of nucleated cell counts were drawn from the amplification of reference gene primers. The protocol was immunoSEQ multiplex PCR, while the TCRdb copy is restricted to in-frame clones and leaves out a portion. V and J calls and clone size are those listed in that table; D and trimming were worked out from the DNA. The sample carries some 270,000 clones, 80% to 90% recorded once.

The chain couples TRBV4-2 to TRBJ1-1, with D possibly matching TRBD1 (6 bases). Specimen: PBMCs or T cells enriched from blood (not recorded which). The TCR comes from a woman aged 35 to 49 who had been exposed to COVID-19. The CDR3 region is CASSLGGLGGANTEAFF. CDR3 nucleotide sequence: TGTGCCAGCAGCCTCGGGGGGCTGGGGGGGGCGAACACTGAAGCTTTCTTT.